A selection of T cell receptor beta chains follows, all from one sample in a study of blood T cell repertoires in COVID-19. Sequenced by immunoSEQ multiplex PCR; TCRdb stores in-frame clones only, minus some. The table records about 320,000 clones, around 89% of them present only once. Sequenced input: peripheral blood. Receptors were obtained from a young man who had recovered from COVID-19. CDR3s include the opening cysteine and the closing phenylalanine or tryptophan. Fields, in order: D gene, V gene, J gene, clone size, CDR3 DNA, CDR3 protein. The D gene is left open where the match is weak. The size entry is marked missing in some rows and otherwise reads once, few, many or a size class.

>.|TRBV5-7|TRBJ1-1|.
TGTGCCAGTAGCCTTGGGTACAGGGTAAGCACTGAAGCTTTCTTT
CASSLGYRVSTEAFF
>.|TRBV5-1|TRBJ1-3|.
TGCGCCAGCAGCTTGGGAGGCTCAAGAGCTGGAAACACCATATATTTT
CASSLGGSRAGNTIYF
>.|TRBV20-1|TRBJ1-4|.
TGCAGCCAGGGGACTAATGAAAAACTGTTTTTT
CSQGTNEKLFF
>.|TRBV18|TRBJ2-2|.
TGTGCCAGCTCACCCGTAAACACCGGGGAGCTGTTTTTT
CASSPVNTGELFF
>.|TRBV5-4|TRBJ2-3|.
TGTGCCAGCAGCTTGCACAGCAGCACAGATACGCAGTATTTT
CASSLHSSTDTQYF
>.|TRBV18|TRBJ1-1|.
TGTGCCAGCTCCTTTTCCCCCGGGAACACTGAAGCTTTCTTT
CASSFSPGNTEAFF
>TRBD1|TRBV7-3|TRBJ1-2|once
TGTGCCAGCAGCTCCTACCCACAGGGGGGAGTCCCCCTTGGCTACACCTTC
CASSSYPQGGVPLGYTF
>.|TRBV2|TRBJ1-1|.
TGTGCCAGCACCGAGCGCCTAAACACTGAAGCTTTCTTT
CASTERLNTEAFF
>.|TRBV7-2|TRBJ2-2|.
TGTGCCAGCAGCTTGACGCGGGACAACACCGGGGAGCTGTTTTTT
CASSLTRDNTGELFF
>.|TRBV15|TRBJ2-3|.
TGTGCCACCGGACCAGGGGGACTCCAGATCCATACGCAGTATTTT
CATGPGGLQIHTQYF
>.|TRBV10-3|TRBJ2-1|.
TGTGCCATCAGTGATCCGGGACTCCGACGGGCGAGCTCCTACAATGAGCAGTTCTTC
CAISDPGLRRASSYNEQFF
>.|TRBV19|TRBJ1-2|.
TGTGCCAGTAGTATTGGGCAGTATGGCTACACCTTC
CASSIGQYGYTF
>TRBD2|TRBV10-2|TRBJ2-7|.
TGCGCCAGCAGTGACGGGAGGGGAACCTACGAGCAGTACTTC
CASSDGRGTYEQYF
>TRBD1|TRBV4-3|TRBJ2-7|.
TGCGCCAGCAGCCGAGACCGGGACAGGGACGCTGAGCAGTACTTC
CASSRDRDRDAEQYF
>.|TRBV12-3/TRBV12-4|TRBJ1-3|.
TGTGCCACCTCGTTGGGAAACACCATATATTTT
CATSLGNTIYF
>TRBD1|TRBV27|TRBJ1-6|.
TGTGCCAGCAGTTTTGACGGACAGGGGAATTCACCCCTCCACTTT
CASSFDGQGNSPLHF
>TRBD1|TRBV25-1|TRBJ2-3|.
TGTGCCAGCAGTGTGACAGGGGGGCCAGATACGCAGTATTTT
CASSVTGGPDTQYF
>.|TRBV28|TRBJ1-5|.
TGTGCCAGCAGCCCGGAGAGTCCGAGGCGCAATCAGCCCCAGCATTTT
CASSPESPRRNQPQHF
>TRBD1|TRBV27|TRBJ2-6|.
TGTGCCAGCAGTTCTGGACAGGGGGCTTTGGGGTTCTCTGGTGCCAACGTCCTGACTTTC
CASSSGQGALGFSGANVLTF
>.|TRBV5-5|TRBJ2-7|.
TGTGCCAGCAGCTTACAGGTCTCCTACGAGCAGTACTTC
CASSLQVSYEQYF
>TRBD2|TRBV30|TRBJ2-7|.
TGTGCCTGGGACTCTAGCGGGAGCGGTTACGAGCAGTACTTC
CAWDSSGSGYEQYF
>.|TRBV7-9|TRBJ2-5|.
TGTGCCAGCTCCCCCCCCGGGACTGGGGAGACCCAGTACTTC
CASSPPGTGETQYF
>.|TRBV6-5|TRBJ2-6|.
TGTGCCAGCAGTCCTGCTGGGGCCAACGTCCTGACTTTC
CASSPAGANVLTF
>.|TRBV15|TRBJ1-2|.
TGTGCCACCAGGCCAGGGCCTAACTATGGCTACACCTTC
CATRPGPNYGYTF
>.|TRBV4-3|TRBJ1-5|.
TGCGCCAGCAGCCAAGACAGGCACATGGGCAATCAGCCCCAGCATTTT
CASSQDRHMGNQPQHF
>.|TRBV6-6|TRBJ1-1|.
TGTGCCAGCAGTTCTTCAGGGAAAGAAGCTTTCTTT
CASSSSGKEAFF
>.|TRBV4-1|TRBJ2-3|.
TGCGCCAGCAGCCAGGAACTAGCAACAGATACGCAGTATTTT
CASSQELATDTQYF
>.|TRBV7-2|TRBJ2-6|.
TGTGCCAGCAGCTCAGGGTCCTCTGGGGCCAACGTCCTGACTTTC
CASSSGSSGANVLTF
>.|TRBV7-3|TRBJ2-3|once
TGTGCCAGCAGCTCTACGCCTAAAGATACGCAGTATTTT
CASSSTPKDTQYF
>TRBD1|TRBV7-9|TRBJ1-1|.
TGTGCCAGCACCGGGGACAGCTACACTGAAGCTTTCTTT
CASTGDSYTEAFF
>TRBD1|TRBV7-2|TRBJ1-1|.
TGTGCCAGCAGCGCAGGACAGGGGTACACTGAAGCTTTCTTT
CASSAGQGYTEAFF
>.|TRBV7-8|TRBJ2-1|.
TGTGCCAGCAGCTCTCGGACTGGGGGGAATGAGCAGTTCTTC
CASSSRTGGNEQFF
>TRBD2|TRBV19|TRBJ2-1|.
TGTGCCAGTAGTATAGGGCCCCCCCTCACTAGCGGGAGTCTTGTCTTTGAGCAGTTCTTC
CASSIGPPLTSGSLVFEQFF
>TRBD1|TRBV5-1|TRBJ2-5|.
TGCGCCAGCAGCGCCGACAGGGCCTACCAAGAGACCCAGTACTTC
CASSADRAYQETQYF
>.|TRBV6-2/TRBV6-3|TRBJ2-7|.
TGTGCCAGCAGCTCCCGGTACGAGCAGTACTTC
CASSSRYEQYF
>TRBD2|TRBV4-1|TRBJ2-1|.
TGCGCCAGCAGCCCAGCGGGGGGGTACAATGAGCAGTTCTTC
CASSPAGGYNEQFF
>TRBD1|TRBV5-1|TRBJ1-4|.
TGCGCCAGCAGCTTGGAGGGGGCAGCAGGGGAAAAACTGTTTTTT
CASSLEGAAGEKLFF
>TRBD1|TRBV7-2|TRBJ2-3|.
TGTGCCAGCAGTGTACAGGGGGGCGGAACAGATACGCAGTATTTT
CASSVQGGGTDTQYF
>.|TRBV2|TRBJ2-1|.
TGTGCCAGCCAGGATTTTTTCTACAATGAGCAGTTCTTC
CASQDFFYNEQFF
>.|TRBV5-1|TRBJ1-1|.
TGCGCCAGCAGCTTGGACTTAAACACTGAAGCTTTCTTT
CASSLDLNTEAFF
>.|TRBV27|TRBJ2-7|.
TGTGCCAGCAGTCCACTCCAAGGGGGAGGGCCCCACGAGCAGTACTTC
CASSPLQGGGPHEQYF
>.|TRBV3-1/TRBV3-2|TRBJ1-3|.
TGTGCCAGCAGCCCCCTGGAGGGGCTAGGAAACACCATATATTTT
CASSPLEGLGNTIYF
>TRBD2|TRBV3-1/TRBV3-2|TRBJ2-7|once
TGTGCCAGCAGCCGGGAGGGCCGCTACGAGCAGTACTTC
CASSREGRYEQYF
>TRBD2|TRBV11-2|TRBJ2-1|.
TGTGCCAGCAGCTTGGGGAGCGGGATGGGCTACAATGAGCAGTTCTTC
CASSLGSGMGYNEQFF
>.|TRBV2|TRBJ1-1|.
TGTGCCAGCAGGGCAGGGCCAACAGTGAACACTGAAGCTTTCTTT
CASRAGPTVNTEAFF
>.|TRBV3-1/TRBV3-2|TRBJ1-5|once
TGTGCCAGCAGCCAAGATGTGTCTGTTAATCAGCCCCAGCATTTT
CASSQDVSVNQPQHF
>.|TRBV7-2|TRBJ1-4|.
TGTGCCAGCAGACCCGGACAGATTAATGAAAAACTGTTTTTT
CASRPGQINEKLFF
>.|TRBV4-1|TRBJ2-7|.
TGCGCCAGCAGCCAAGACCCCTCTAGGTCGAGAGAGCAGTACTTC
CASSQDPSRSREQYF
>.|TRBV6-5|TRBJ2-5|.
TGTGCCAGCAGTTACGGGCGTTTTGTCGAAGAGACCCAGTACTTC
CASSYGRFVEETQYF
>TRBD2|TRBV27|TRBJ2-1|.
TGTGCCAGCAGTTTAAGCGGGGGGTACAATGAGCAGTTCTTC
CASSLSGGYNEQFF
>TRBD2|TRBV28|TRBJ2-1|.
TGTGCCAGCAGTTTATTCTCGAGCGGGGGGGCTCGAAATGAGCAGTTCTTC
CASSLFSSGGARNEQFF
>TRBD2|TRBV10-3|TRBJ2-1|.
TGTGCCATCAGTGAGTCCATAGGACTAGCGGGTTACAATGAGCAGTTCTTC
CAISESIGLAGYNEQFF
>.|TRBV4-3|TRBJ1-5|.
TGCGCCAGCAGCCTTACCCAGGGAATTCAGCCCCAGCATTTT
CASSLTQGIQPQHF
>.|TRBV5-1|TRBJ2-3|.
TGCGCCAGCAGCTTTTATAGAAACACAGATACGCAGTATTTT
CASSFYRNTDTQYF